This TCR beta chain was recovered during a study of blood T cell repertoires in COVID-19. Across the whole study: Nucleic acid was either cDNA or gDNA, and it came from T cells, B-cell-depleted T cells, or PBMCs.

Assay used: immunoSEQ multiplex PCR; TCRdb lists only in-frame clones, some missing. The sample has 190,000 or so clones, 70% to 90% seen once. Germline V CDR1 and CDR2: SEHNR, FQNEAQ (reference sequence). Between the trimmed V and J ends, which lost 3 bases and 4 bases, there was a span of 13 bases. The CDR3 runs to 15 residues. Material: PBMCs or T cells enriched from blood (not recorded which). The V gene is TRBV7-9, the J gene TRBJ2-1; D remains unclear. The TCR sequence derives from a woman younger than 45 who had been exposed to COVID-19. The CDR3 region has the DNA TGTGCCAGCAGCTTTGGTCAGGTCCTTTACAATGAGCAGTTCTTC. Protein sequence: CASSFGQVLYNEQFF.